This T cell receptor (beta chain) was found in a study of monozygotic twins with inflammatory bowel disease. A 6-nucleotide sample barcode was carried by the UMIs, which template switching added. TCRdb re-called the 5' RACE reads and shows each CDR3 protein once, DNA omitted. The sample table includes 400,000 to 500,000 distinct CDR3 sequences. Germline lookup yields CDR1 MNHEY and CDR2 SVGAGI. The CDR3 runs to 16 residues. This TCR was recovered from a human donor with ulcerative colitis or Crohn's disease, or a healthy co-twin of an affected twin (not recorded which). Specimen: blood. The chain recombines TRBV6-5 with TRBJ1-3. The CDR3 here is CASSYSHGSSGNTIYF.